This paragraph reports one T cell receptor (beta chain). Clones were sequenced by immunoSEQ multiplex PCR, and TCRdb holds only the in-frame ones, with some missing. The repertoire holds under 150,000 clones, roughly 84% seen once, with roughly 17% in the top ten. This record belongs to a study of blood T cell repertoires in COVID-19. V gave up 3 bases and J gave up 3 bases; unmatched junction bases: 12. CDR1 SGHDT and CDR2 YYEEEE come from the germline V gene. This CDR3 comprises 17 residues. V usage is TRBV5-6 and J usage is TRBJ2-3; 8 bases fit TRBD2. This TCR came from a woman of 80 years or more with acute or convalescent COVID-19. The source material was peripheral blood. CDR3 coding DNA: TGTGCCAGCAGCTACCTCCTCCCAGCGGGGGTAACAGATACGCAGTATTTT. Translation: CASSYLLPAGVTDTQYF.